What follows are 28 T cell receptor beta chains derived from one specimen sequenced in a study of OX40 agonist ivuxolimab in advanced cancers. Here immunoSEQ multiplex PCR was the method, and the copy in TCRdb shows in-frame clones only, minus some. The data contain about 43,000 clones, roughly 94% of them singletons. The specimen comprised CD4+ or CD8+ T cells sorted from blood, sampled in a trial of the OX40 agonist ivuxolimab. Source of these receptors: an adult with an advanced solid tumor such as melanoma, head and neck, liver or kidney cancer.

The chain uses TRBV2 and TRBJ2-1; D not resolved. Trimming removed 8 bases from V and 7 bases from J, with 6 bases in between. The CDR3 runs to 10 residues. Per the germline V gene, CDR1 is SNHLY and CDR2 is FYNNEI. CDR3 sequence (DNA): TGTGCCAGCCTCTGGAATGAGCAGTTCTTC. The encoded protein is CASLWNEQFF.

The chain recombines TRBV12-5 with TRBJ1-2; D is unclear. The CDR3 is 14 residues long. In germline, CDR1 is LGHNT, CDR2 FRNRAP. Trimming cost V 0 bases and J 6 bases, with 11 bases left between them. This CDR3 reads CASGLVGKTHGYTF. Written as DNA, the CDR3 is TGTGCTAGTGGTTTGGTAGGAAAGACCCATGGCTACACCTTC.

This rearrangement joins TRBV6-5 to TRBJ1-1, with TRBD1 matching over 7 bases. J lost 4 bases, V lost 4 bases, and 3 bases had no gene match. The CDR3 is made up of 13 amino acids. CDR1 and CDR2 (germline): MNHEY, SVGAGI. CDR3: CASSSSGGTEAFF. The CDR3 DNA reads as TGTGCCAGCAGTTCATCAGGGGGCACTGAAGCTTTCTTT.

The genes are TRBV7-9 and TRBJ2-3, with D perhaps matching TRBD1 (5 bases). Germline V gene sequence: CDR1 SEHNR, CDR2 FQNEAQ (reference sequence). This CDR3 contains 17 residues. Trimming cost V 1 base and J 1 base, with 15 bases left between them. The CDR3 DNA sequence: TGTGCCAGCAGCTTAGGTCAGGGATTTGTGGGCACAGATACGCAGTATTTT. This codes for CASSLGQGFVGTDTQYF.

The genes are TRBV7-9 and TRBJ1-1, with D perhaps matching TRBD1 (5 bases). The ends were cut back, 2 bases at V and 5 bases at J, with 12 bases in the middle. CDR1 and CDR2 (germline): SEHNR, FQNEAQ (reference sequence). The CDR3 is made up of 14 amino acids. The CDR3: CASSLIRESTEAFF. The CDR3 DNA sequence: TGTGCCAGCAGCTTAATCAGGGAATCGACTGAAGCTTTCTTT. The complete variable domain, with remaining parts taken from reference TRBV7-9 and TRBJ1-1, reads DTGVSQNPRHKITKRGQNVTFRCDPISEHNRLYWYRQTLGQGPEFLTYFQNEAQLEKSRLLSDRFSAERPKGSFSTLEIQRTEQGDSAMYLCASSLIRESTEAFFGQGTRLTVV.

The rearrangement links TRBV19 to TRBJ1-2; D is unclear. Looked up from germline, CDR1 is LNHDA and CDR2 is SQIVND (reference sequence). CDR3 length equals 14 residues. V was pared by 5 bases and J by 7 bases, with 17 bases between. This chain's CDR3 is CASSPLRQDSGYTF. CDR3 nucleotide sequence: TGTGCCAGTAGTCCCCTGCGGCAGGACTCTGGCTACACCTTC.

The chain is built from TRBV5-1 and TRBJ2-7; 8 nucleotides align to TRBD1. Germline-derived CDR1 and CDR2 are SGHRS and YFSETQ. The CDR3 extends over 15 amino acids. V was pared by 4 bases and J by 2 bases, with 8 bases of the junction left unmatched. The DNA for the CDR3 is TGCGCCAGCAGCGAAGGACAGGGCGCCGCCTACGAGCAGTACTTC. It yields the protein CASSEGQGAAYEQYF.

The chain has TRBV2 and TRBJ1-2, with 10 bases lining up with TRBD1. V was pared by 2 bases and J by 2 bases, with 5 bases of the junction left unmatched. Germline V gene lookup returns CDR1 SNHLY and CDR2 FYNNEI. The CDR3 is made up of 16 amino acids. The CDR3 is CASSEYLGQGNYGYTF. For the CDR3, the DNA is TGTGCCAGCAGTGAATATTTGGGACAGGGGAACTATGGCTACACCTTC.

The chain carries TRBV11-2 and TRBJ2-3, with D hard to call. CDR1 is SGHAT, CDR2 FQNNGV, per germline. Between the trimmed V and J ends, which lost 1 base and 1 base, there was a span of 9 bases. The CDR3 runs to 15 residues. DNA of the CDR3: TGTGCCAGCAGCTTAGGCGTAAGAGGCACAGATACGCAGTATTTT. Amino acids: CASSLGVRGTDTQYF.

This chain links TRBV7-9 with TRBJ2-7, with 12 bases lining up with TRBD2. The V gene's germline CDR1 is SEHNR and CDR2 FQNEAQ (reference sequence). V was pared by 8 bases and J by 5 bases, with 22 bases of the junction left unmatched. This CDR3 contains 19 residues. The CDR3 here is CASSPPSQLTSGSFHEQYF. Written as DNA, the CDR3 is TGTGCCAGCTCCCCCCCCTCTCAACTGACTAGCGGGAGTTTCCACGAGCAGTACTTC.

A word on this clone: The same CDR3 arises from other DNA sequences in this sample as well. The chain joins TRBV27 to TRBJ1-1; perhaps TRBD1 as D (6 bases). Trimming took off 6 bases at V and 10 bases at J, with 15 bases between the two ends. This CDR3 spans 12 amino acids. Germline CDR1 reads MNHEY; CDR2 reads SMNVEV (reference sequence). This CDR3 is CASRTGGAPAFF. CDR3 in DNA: TGTGCCAGCAGGACAGGAGGGGCGCCAGCTTTCTTT.

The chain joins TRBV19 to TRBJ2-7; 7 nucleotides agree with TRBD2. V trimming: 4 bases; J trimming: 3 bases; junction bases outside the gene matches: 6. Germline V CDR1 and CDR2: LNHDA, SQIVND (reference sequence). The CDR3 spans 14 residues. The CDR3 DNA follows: TGTGCCAGTAGTAACGGGGGGAGCCGCTACGAGCAGTACTTC. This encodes CASSNGGSRYEQYF. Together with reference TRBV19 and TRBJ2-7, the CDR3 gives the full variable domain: DGGITQSPKYLFRKEGQNVTLSCEQNLNHDAMYWYRQDPGQGLRLIYYSQIVNDFQKGDIAEGYSVSREKKESFPLTVTSAQKNPTAFYLCASSNGGSRYEQYFGPGTRLTVT.

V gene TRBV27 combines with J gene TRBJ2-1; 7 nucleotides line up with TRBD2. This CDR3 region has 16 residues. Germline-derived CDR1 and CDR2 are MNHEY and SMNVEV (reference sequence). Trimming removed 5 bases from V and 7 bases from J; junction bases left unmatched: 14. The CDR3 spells CASSLLFAGVYNEQFF. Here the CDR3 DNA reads TGTGCCAGCAGTCTACTGTTTGCGGGAGTTTATAATGAGCAGTTCTTC.

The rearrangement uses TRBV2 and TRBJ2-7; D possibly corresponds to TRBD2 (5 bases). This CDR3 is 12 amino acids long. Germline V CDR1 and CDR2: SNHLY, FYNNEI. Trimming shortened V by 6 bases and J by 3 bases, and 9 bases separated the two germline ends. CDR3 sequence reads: CASREVIYEQYF. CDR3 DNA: TGTGCCAGCAGGGAGGTTATCTACGAGCAGTACTTC.

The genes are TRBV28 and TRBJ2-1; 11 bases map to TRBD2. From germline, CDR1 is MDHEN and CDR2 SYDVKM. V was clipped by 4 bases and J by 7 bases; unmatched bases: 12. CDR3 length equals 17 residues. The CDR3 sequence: CASSSMGLAARGNEQFF. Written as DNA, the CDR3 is TGTGCCAGCAGTTCCATGGGACTAGCGGCCCGCGGTAATGAGCAGTTCTTC.

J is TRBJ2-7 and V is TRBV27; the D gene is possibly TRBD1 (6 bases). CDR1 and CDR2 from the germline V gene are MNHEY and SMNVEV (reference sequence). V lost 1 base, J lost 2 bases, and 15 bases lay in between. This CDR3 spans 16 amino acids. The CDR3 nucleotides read TGTGCCAGCAGTTTATTTTCCTTCGGGACACCCTACGAGCAGTACTTC. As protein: CASSLFSFGTPYEQYF.

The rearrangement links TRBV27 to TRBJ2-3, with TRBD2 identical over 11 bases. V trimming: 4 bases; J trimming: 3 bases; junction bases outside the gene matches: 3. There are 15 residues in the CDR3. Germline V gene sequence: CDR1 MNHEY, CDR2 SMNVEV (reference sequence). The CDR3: CASSSTSGSTDTQYF. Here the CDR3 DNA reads TGTGCCAGCAGTTCCACTAGCGGGAGTACAGATACGCAGTATTTT.

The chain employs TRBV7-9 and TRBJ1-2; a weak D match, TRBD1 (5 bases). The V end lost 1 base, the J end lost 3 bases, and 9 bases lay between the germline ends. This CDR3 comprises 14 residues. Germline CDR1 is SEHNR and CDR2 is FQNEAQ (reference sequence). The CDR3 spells CASSLGDGHYGYTF. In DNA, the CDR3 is TGTGCCAGCAGCTTAGGGGACGGCCACTATGGCTACACCTTC.

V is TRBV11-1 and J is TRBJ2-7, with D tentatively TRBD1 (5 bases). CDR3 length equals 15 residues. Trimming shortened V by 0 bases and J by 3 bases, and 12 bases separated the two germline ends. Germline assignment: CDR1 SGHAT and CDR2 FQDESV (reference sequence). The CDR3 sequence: CASSLADSFRYEQYF. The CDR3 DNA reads TGTGCCAGCAGCTTAGCTGACAGCTTTCGCTACGAGCAGTACTTC.

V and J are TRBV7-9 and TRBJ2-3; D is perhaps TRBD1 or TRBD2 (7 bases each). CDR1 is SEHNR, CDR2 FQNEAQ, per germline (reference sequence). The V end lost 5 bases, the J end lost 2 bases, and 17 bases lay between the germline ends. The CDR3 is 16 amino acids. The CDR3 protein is CASSPGTAGITDTQYF. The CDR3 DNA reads TGTGCCAGCAGCCCAGGGACAGCGGGGATCACAGATACGCAGTATTTT.

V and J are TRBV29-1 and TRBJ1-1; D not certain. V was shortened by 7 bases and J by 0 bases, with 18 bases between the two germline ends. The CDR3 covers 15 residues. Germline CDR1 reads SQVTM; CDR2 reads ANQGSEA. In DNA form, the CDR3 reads TGCAGCGCGTTGGAGACAAGGCCGATGAACACTGAAGCTTTCTTT. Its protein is CSALETRPMNTEAFF.

The CDR3 protein is CASRRSGTSGAKSEQYF. In DNA, the CDR3 is TGTGCCAGCAGACGTTCCGGGACTAGCGGGGCCAAGAGCGAGCAGTACTTC. The rearrangement joins TRBV7-8 to TRBJ2-7; TRBD2 matches 13 bases. The CDR3 loop spans 17 amino acids. From germline, CDR1 is SGHVS and CDR2 FQNEAQ. With 6 bases clipped from V and 6 bases from J, the junction kept 14 bases outside the gene matches.

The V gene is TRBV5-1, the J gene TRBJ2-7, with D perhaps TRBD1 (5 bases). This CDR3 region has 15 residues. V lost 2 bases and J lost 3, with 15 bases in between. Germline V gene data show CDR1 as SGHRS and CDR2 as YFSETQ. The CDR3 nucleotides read TGCGCCAGCAGCTTCGTCTGGGAAGGGGTCTACGAGCAGTACTTC. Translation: CASSFVWEGVYEQYF.

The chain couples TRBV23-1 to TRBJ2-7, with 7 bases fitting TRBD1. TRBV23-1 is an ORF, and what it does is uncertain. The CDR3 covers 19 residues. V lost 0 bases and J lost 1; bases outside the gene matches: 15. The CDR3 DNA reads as TGCGCCAGCAGTCAATCTCCCACCGAAACAGGGGCGAATTCCTACGAGCAGTACTTC. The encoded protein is CASSQSPTETGANSYEQYF.

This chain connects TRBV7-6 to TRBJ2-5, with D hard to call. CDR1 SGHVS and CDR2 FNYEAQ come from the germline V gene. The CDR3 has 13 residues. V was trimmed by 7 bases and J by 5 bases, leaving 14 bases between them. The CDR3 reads CASTLVARETQYF. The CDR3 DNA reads TGTGCCAGCACTCTAGTGGCAAGGGAGACCCAGTACTTC.

CDR3 sequence reads: CASSTGSAFSQSYEQYF. In DNA, the CDR3 is TGTGCCAGCAGTACAGGGTCGGCCTTCTCCCAGTCCTACGAGCAGTACTTC. The chain couples TRBV14 to TRBJ2-7, with D tentatively TRBD1 (6 bases). V was pared by 6 bases and J by 1 base, with 22 bases between. Germline CDR1 and CDR2: SGHDN and FVKESK. This CDR3 contains 17 residues.

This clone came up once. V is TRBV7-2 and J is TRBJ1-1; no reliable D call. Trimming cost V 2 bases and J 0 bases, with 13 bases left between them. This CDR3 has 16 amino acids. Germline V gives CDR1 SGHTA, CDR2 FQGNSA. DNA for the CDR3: TGTGCCAGCAGCTTAATCCCTGACATCTTGAACACTGAAGCTTTCTTT. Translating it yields CASSLIPDILNTEAFF.

The CDR3 DNA reads TGTGCCAGCAGCTCGCCCCCGTCAGATACGCAGTATTTT. Translation gives CASSSPPSDTQYF. V usage is TRBV7-3 and J usage is TRBJ2-3; D not certain. This CDR3 contains 13 residues. The germline V and J ends were trimmed by 4 bases and 4 bases, with 9 bases remaining between them. Per the germline V gene, CDR1 is SGHTA and CDR2 is FQGTGA.